This record concerns one TCR beta chain sequence. Its specificity is not known. The study isolated at least 6.5 million PBMCs from each sample. In germline, CDR1 is LNHNV, CDR2 YYDKDF (reference sequence). The length of the CDR3 is 15 residues. The germline V and J ends were trimmed by 9 bases and 1 base, with 15 bases remaining between them. Alongside a J-beta primer mix, a sample-barcoded 5' primer served in a second PCR lasting about 7 to 12 cycles. Using its own MiXCR run on the 5' RACE reads, TCRdb lists one record per CDR3 protein. The table lists approximately 850,000 distinct CDR3 sequences, under 55% of them singletons. This sample is drawn from a study of blood T cells in healthy people across ages. Study findings and constraints: TCR beta diversity per million T cells fell roughly linearly with age. Estimates drawn from one million T cells were deemed to understate diversity. Among long-lived donors, naive CD4+ cells were more numerous and diversity higher than in aged donors.

The receptor was derived from a man aged 55 to 70 in good health. Source material: blood. J is TRBJ1-4 and V is TRBV15; D is possibly TRBD1 (5 bases). The CDR3 coding sequence is TGTGCCACAGGACATCGAGGAGGAACTAATGAAAAACTGTTTTTT. Translation gives CATGHRGGTNEKLFF.